This TCR beta chain was recovered during a study (dated by TCRdb to between 2015 and 2017). About the study as a whole: Whether tumor-infiltrating Tregs in breast cancer are recruited from blood Tregs or converted in situ from other CD4+ T cell subsets was tested. Broad study findings and their caveats: Across the roughly 25 patients, around an eighth of TRBV12-4/TRBJ1-2 sequences from tumor Tregs were shared with naive CD4+ cells, compared with under 2.3% shared with blood Tregs or memory cells. The larger-cohort validation was restricted to a single TCR beta V-J rearrangement rather than whole repertoires. The greatest overlap of tumor-infiltrating Treg TCR alpha and beta sequences was with tumor naive CD4+ T cells, followed next by blood naive CD4+ T cells. Tumor memory CD4+ T cell TCR gene usage clustered with blood and lymph node memory CD4+ cells and lymph node naive CD4+ cells.

Library preparation used multiplex PCR. The sample was run on an Ion Torrent PGM. For the roughly 20-patient analysis, adaptor-ligated barcode primers were used to amplify TRBV12-4/TRBJ1-2 clonotypes. For the 23-patient cohort, the TRBV12-4/TRBJ1-2 amplicons were sequenced on the Ion Personal Genome Machine system. From the authors' description of their analysis: For each of nine subset-tissue groups, sequencing data from the five patients were pooled, and the groups were then compared using unsupervised clustering of TCR gene usage. The Morisita-Horn index, with shared sequences weighted by their contribution to each repertoire, was used to calculate repertoire similarity. TCRdb trimmed public reads at Q25 via fastp, called clones via MiXCR and kept in-frame beta chains. Identical CDR3 proteins give one entry, which carries the most common genes and DNA. The V and J calls were determined by TCRdb, not by the authors. The sample contains about 2,200 distinct CDR3 sequences, about 1% of them found a single time. The top ten hold around 15% of the sample.

Tregs were isolated as CD4+CD25+CD127-/low cells. A larger group of about 23 breast cancer patients was studied by sequencing a single TRBV12-4/TRBJ1-2 rearrangement in tumor Tregs and blood Treg, naive and memory CD4+ cells. Tumor tissue and lymph nodes obtained from ipsilateral axillary dissection were perfused with PBS, minced and then digested with collagenase I and hyaluronidase. FACS confirmed that the sorted cell populations were more than 90% pure. V is shortened by 3 bases, J by 4 bases, and the region joining them spans 9 bases. The CDR3, cysteine through phenylalanine, is 13 amino acids long. CDR3 DNA is the only sequence kept; it has 39 bases, read in frame from the first base. This clonotype is deemed medium-sized (0.01 to 0.1%). This clone's antigen is unknown. Base quality data are lacking; no much larger clone is found one base away.

The sequenced material came from tumor-infiltrating Tregs sorted from the breast tumor. The V and J segments used are TRBV12-3 or TRBV12-4 and TRBJ1-2; a tentative D match to TRBD1 spans 6 bases. The TCR originated in a female donor with breast cancer. The CDR3 region: CASSFGQSYGYTF. Read as DNA, the sequence is TGTGCCAGCAGTTTCGGACAGTCCTATGGCTACACCTTC.